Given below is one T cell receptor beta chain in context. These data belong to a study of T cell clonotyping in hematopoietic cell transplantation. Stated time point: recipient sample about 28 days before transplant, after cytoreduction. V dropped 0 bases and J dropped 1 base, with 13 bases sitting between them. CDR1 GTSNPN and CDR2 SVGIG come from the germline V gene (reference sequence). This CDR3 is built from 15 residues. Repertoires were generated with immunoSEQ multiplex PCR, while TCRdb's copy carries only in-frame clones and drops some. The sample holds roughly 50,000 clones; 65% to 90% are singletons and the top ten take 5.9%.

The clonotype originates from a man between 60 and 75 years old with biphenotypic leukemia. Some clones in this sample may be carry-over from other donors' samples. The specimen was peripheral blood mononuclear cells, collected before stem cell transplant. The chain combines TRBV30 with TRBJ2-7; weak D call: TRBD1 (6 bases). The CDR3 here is CAWSVKAGVSYEQYF. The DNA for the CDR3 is TGTGCCTGGAGTGTTAAGGCAGGGGTTTCCTACGAGCAGTACTTC.